One sample yielded the 31 T cell receptor beta chains listed below, sequenced in a study of tumor-infiltrating lymphocytes in localized non-small cell lung cancer. Repertoires were generated with immunoSEQ multiplex PCR, while TCRdb's copy carries only in-frame clones and drops some. The top ten hold under 8% of the sample, which has around 6,400 clones, 71% seen once. Sample: uninvolved lung tissue not adjacent to the tumor. These receptors came from a human donor with non-small cell lung cancer.

The sample holds one count of this clone. V usage is TRBV28 and J usage is TRBJ1-2, with D tentatively TRBD1 (5 bases). Germline V gene data show CDR1 as MDHEN and CDR2 as SYDVKM. The CDR3 is 13 amino acids. V gave up 5 bases and J gave up 4 bases, with 11 bases separating them. The CDR3: CASSRRTFYGYTF. CDR3 DNA sequence: TGTGCCAGCAGTCGGCGGACATTCTATGGCTACACCTTC.

By sample share, this clone is medium-sized. CDR3 sequence: CSTEGNYGYTF. The CDR3 DNA sequence: TGCAGCACCGAGGGTAACTATGGCTACACCTTC. The chain couples TRBV29-1 to TRBJ1-2, with D uncertain. The germline V gene encodes CDR1 SQVTM and CDR2 ANQGSEA. This CDR3 has 11 amino acids. Trimming took off 8 bases at V and 1 base at J, with 8 bases between the two ends.

The genes are TRBV2 and TRBJ1-2; TRBD1 agrees at 9 bases. The J segment lost 0 bases and the V segment lost 10 bases, leaving 9 bases of the junction unmatched. Germline CDR1 reads SNHLY; CDR2 reads FYNNEI. The CDR3 is 15 amino acids. CDR3 residues: CATKRTGATNYGYTF. CDR3 DNA sequence: TGTGCCACCAAAAGGACAGGGGCTACTAACTATGGCTACACCTTC.

The V and J genes are TRBV6-4 and TRBJ2-3; D may be TRBD2 (6 bases). There are 14 residues in the CDR3. V gave up 10 bases and J gave up 2 bases, with 16 bases separating them. In germline, CDR1 is MRHNA, CDR2 SNTAGT. CDR3 sequence reads: CATSPGLATDTQYF. CDR3 DNA sequence: TGTGCCACTTCGCCGGGACTGGCCACAGATACGCAGTATTTT.

CDR3 coding DNA: TGTGCCAGCTTGGTCATAGACAGGATGAACACTGAAGCTTTCTTT. Translated, it gives CASLVIDRMNTEAFF. V usage is TRBV11-2 and J usage is TRBJ1-1, with a tentative D call TRBD1 (6 bases). The germline V gene encodes CDR1 SGHAT and CDR2 FQNNGV. Trimming left V 8 bases short and J 0 bases short, with 16 bases between. The CDR3 runs 15 residues.

This clone appeared a few times. The V call is TRBV7-9, the J call TRBJ2-2; 10 bases fit TRBD1. Losses at the gene ends were 2 bases for V and 6 bases for J; bases not matched to a gene: 9. Germline loops: CDR1 SEHNR, CDR2 FQNEAQ (reference sequence). This CDR3 has 17 residues. The CDR3 DNA follows: TGTGCCAGCAGCTTACACGACAGGGGGCGCATTGCCGGGGAGCTGTTTTTT. It specifies CASSLHDRGRIAGELFF.

The chain links TRBV19 to TRBJ2-1; 10 bases agree with TRBD2. There are 15 residues in the CDR3. From germline, CDR1 is LNHDA and CDR2 SQIVND (reference sequence). The V segment lost 5 bases and the J segment 4 bases; nucleotides outside the gene matches: 5. The CDR3, as DNA: TGTGCCAGTAGTTTTCTAGCGGGAGTTTACAATGAGCAGTTCTTC. Its protein is CASSFLAGVYNEQFF.

The V call is TRBV6-6, the J call TRBJ2-3; 11 bases fit TRBD2. CDR3 length: 16 residues. Germline trimming cut 7 bases from V and 1 base from J; bases unmatched to any gene: 7. Germline lookup yields CDR1 MNHNY and CDR2 SVGAGI (reference sequence). The CDR3 protein is CASTPLLAGGTDTQYF. As DNA, the CDR3 is TGTGCCAGCACCCCACTACTAGCGGGGGGCACAGATACGCAGTATTTT.

V and J are TRBV11-1 and TRBJ1-1; tentative D call: TRBD1 (5 bases). Germline CDR1 reads SGHAT; CDR2 reads FQDESV (reference sequence). The CDR3 loop spans 16 amino acids. V was clipped by 1 base and J by 4 bases, with 16 bases between them. The CDR3 DNA sequence: TGTGCCAGCAGCTTAGAATTTCCCAGGGCGGCCACTGAAGCTTTCTTT. Translating it yields CASSLEFPRAATEAFF.

This rearrangement joins TRBV11-2 to TRBJ2-2; 7 positions agree with TRBD1. The length of the CDR3 is 15 residues. Germline V gives CDR1 SGHAT, CDR2 FQNNGV. Unmatched junction bases numbered 9, after V lost 6 bases and J lost 5 bases. CDR3 protein: CASRRSGTATGELFF. The CDR3 DNA sequence: TGTGCCAGCAGACGATCCGGGACAGCTACCGGGGAGCTGTTTTTT.

J is TRBJ2-1 and V is TRBV5-8; unclear D gene. Germline V gene lookup returns CDR1 SGHTS and CDR2 YDEGEE. The CDR3 is 14 amino acids. V lost 2 bases and J 2 bases, leaving 8 bases between the germline ends. This chain's CDR3 is CASSFGGTYNEQFF. The CDR3 nucleotides read TGTGCCAGCAGCTTTGGCGGCACCTACAATGAGCAGTTCTTC.

The chain carries TRBV13 and TRBJ2-7; 8 bases line up with TRBD2. The CDR3 loop spans 13 amino acids. Trimming took 1 base from V and 5 from J; bases not matched to a gene: 1. Per the germline V gene, CDR1 is PRHDT and CDR2 is FYEKMQ (reference sequence). The CDR3 DNA sequence: TGTGCCAGCAGCTTAGCGGGGGGGGACGAGCAGTACTTC. Translating it yields CASSLAGGDEQYF.

The chain couples TRBV5-1 to TRBJ2-2; D is unresolved. The V and J ends lost 4 bases and 0 bases respectively, with 4 bases between them. The CDR3 is 13 residues long. Looked up from germline, CDR1 is SGHRS and CDR2 is YFSETQ. CDR3 in DNA: TGCGCCAGCAGCGAGACGAACACCGGGGAGCTGTTTTTT. It is translated as CASSETNTGELFF.

This clone showed up just once. V gene TRBV29-1 combines with J gene TRBJ1-2; 8 bases fit TRBD1. The CDR3 length is 13 residues. Germline lookup yields CDR1 SQVTM and CDR2 ANQGSEA. Trimming removed 5 bases from V and 7 bases from J; junction bases left unmatched: 9. The CDR3 loop reads CSVLFQGAPGYTF. The CDR3 coding sequence is TGCAGCGTTCTGTTCCAGGGGGCGCCTGGCTACACCTTC.

This chain connects TRBV11-2 to TRBJ1-1; D not certain. The CDR3 consists of 17 residues. CDR1 SGHAT and CDR2 FQNNGV come from the germline V gene. Trimming shortened V by 6 bases and J by 0 bases, and 20 bases separated the two germline ends. The CDR3, as DNA: TGTGCCAGCAGTTACTCGAAGGAGGGAGGGATGAACACTGAAGCTTTCTTT. Translation: CASSYSKEGGMNTEAFF.

This clone was observed a few times. This chain links TRBV14 with TRBJ2-2, with a tentative D call TRBD2 (5 bases). The germline V and J ends were trimmed by 2 bases and 0 bases, with 16 bases remaining between them. The CDR3 length is 18 residues. Per the germline V gene, CDR1 is SGHDN and CDR2 is FVKESK. The CDR3 region has the DNA TGTGCCAGCAGCCAATATGTGCGCGCGGGTACGAACACCGGGGAGCTGTTTTTT. Translated, it gives CASSQYVRAGTNTGELFF.

The chain couples TRBV18 to TRBJ2-7; 11 bases match TRBD1. CDR1 and CDR2 from the germline V gene are KGHSH and LQKENI. The trim removed 3 bases at V and 6 bases at J, leaving 7 bases unmatched. There are 15 residues in the CDR3. In DNA, the CDR3 is TGTGCCAGCTCACCGGGGGACAGGGGGGTCTCCGAGCAGTACTTC. It yields the protein CASSPGDRGVSEQYF.

The chain employs TRBV10-3 and TRBJ2-1; 11 bases are shared with TRBD2. With V trimmed by 4 bases and J by 2 bases, 7 bases remained unmatched. The length of the CDR3 is 17 residues. CDR1 is ENHRY and CDR2 is SYGVKD in the germline V gene. CDR3 in DNA: TGTGCCATCAGTGGTACTAGCGGGAGTAAGACCTACAATGAGCAGTTCTTC. Protein: CAISGTSGSKTYNEQFF.

The chain is built from TRBV12-5 and TRBJ2-5, with TRBD1 as a possible D gene (5 bases). The CDR3 spans 13 residues. V was pared by 5 bases and J by 4 bases, with 11 bases between. Germline V gene lookup returns CDR1 LGHNT and CDR2 FRNRAP. CDR3 sequence reads: CASGRQGVETQYF. Written as DNA, the CDR3 is TGTGCTAGTGGTCGGCAGGGCGTAGAGACCCAGTACTTC.

This clone was observed a few times. The chain recombines TRBV6-1 with TRBJ2-1; 11 positions match TRBD2. CDR3 size: 15 residues. Germline CDR1 reads MNHNS; CDR2 reads SASEGT. The trim removed 7 bases at V and 3 bases at J, leaving 5 bases unmatched. CDR3 amino acids: CASNLSGGGYNEQFF. The CDR3 DNA follows: TGTGCCAGCAACCTTAGCGGGGGGGGCTACAATGAGCAGTTCTTC.

This chain connects TRBV5-1 to TRBJ2-1; D ambiguous. There are 14 residues in the CDR3. Germline-derived CDR1 and CDR2 are SGHRS and YFSETQ. Trimming removed 5 bases at V and 0 bases at J, with 9 bases between. Here the CDR3 DNA reads TGCGCCAGCAGTGGGGATTCCTCCTACAATGAGCAGTTCTTC. It specifies CASSGDSSYNEQFF.

The V gene is TRBV7-6, the J gene TRBJ2-3; the match to TRBD2 covers 7 bases. V lost 4 bases, J lost 2 bases, and 9 bases stayed unmatched. There are 16 residues in the CDR3. The germline gives CDR1 SGHVS, CDR2 FNYEAQ. DNA for the CDR3: TGTGCCAGCAGCTCCGACGCGGGAGATCCCACAGATACGCAGTATTTT. Its translation is CASSSDAGDPTDTQYF.

The chain couples TRBV27 to TRBJ2-7; TRBD1 is a possible D gene (6 bases). The germline gives CDR1 MNHEY, CDR2 SMNVEV (reference sequence). V gave up 5 bases and J gave up 2 bases, with 13 bases separating them. The CDR3 has 14 residues. The CDR3 DNA follows: TGTGCCAGCAGTCCCCGGGACATAACCTACGAGCAGTACTTC. It encodes CASSPRDITYEQYF.

This clone was detected only once. J is TRBJ2-1 and V is TRBV19; the match to TRBD2 covers 12 bases. Trimming removed 2 bases from V and 8 bases from J; junction bases left unmatched: 4. Looked up from germline, CDR1 is LNHDA and CDR2 is SQIVND (reference sequence). There are 15 residues in the CDR3. CDR3 in amino acids: CASSILAGGSDEQFF. CDR3 DNA sequence: TGTGCCAGTAGTATACTAGCGGGAGGGTCGGATGAGCAGTTCTTC. Full variable domain (remainder filled in from reference TRBV19 and TRBJ2-1): DGGITQSPKYLFRKEGQNVTLSCEQNLNHDAMYWYRQDPGQGLRLIYYSQIVNDFQKGDIAEGYSVSREKKESFPLTVTSAQKNPTAFYLCASSILAGGSDEQFFGPGTRLTVL.

The rearrangement joins TRBV30 to TRBJ1-5; maybe TRBD1 (5 bases). The germline CDR1 and CDR2 sequences are GTSNPN and SVGIG (reference sequence). The CDR3 totals 14 residues. Trimming cost V 4 bases and J 7 bases, with 17 bases left between them. The CDR3 loop reads CAWTNPGVGQPQHF. DNA of the CDR3: TGTGCCTGGACCAACCCGGGGGTAGGGCAGCCCCAGCATTTT.

The chain is built from TRBV19 and TRBJ2-5; TRBD2 matches 12 bases. The CDR3 runs 16 residues. V dropped 3 bases and J dropped 7; count of bases not matched to a gene: 9. The germline gives CDR1 LNHDA, CDR2 SQIVND (reference sequence). The CDR3 is CASSIMVTSGSGTQYF. CDR3 in DNA: TGTGCCAGTAGTATCATGGTGACTAGCGGGAGTGGGACCCAGTACTTC.

In this sample, this clone turned up a few times. The CDR3 protein is CASSLWLGQGTRNEQFF. The CDR3 bases are TGTGCCAGCAGCTTATGGCTGGGGCAGGGTACACGCAATGAGCAGTTCTTC. V usage is TRBV7-3 and J usage is TRBJ2-1; D possibly corresponds to TRBD1 (5 bases). The V end was cut by 2 bases, the J end by 6 bases, with 20 bases between. Germline CDR1 and CDR2: SGHTA and FQGTGA. The CDR3 is 17 residues long.

The J gene is TRBJ2-1, the V gene TRBV7-6, with D unclear. The ends were cut back, 5 bases at V and 0 bases at J, with 5 bases in the middle. In germline, CDR1 is SGHVS, CDR2 FNYEAQ. This CDR3 is built from 13 residues. CDR3 in DNA: TGTGCCAGCAGCGTTTACTCCTACAATGAGCAGTTCTTC. Residues: CASSVYSYNEQFF.

By sample share, this clone is medium-sized (0.01 to 0.1%). The chain combines TRBV27 with TRBJ1-2; 10 bases line up with TRBD1. Germline values: CDR1 MNHEY, CDR2 SMNVEV (reference sequence). V dropped 2 bases and J dropped 3; count of bases not matched to a gene: 6. The CDR3 covers 16 residues. The CDR3: CASSLDVGQGHYGYTF. The CDR3 DNA follows: TGTGCCAGCAGTTTAGATGTGGGACAGGGGCACTATGGCTACACCTTC.

This chain uses TRBV11-1 with TRBJ2-7, with TRBD2 matching over 10 bases. This CDR3 has 15 residues. Per the germline V gene, CDR1 is SGHAT and CDR2 is FQDESV (reference sequence). J lost 3 bases, V lost 5 bases, and 7 bases had no gene match. The CDR3 protein is CASSPLAGVSYEQYF. The CDR3 nucleotides read TGTGCCAGCAGCCCCCTAGCGGGAGTGAGCTACGAGCAGTACTTC.

The chain uses TRBV6-6 and TRBJ1-3, with D possibly being TRBD1 (6 bases). V lost 4 bases to trimming and J lost 2 bases, with 9 bases between them. Germline assignment: CDR1 MNHNY and CDR2 SVGAGI (reference sequence). This CDR3 has 14 residues. CDR3 DNA: TGTGCCAGCAGTTCACAGGGAACTGGAAACACCATATATTTT. It yields the protein CASSSQGTGNTIYF.